This T cell receptor beta chain came from a study of T-cell memory formation after mild COVID-19. This clonotype appeared a few times. Its antigen is undetermined. Germline CDR1 KGHDR, CDR2 SFDVKD. Deletions cut 10 bases from V and 5 bases from J, with 10 bases between. This CDR3 has 12 amino acids. TCRdb recomputed calls from the 5' RACE reads with MiXCR, one row per CDR3 protein. The table includes 130,000 to 150,000 distinct CDR3 sequences, roughly 6.3% detected once. Overall study findings and caveats: Cross-reactive memory apparently joined, as some responding clones appeared in pre-infection memory.

The chain carries TRBV24-1 and TRBJ2-2; D unclear. Sequenced material: PBMCs or a T cell subset sorted from them (not recorded which). The receptor was isolated from an adult woman who had mild COVID-19 (a few samples of this study predate the infection). Cell type and time point are not known. DNA of the CDR3: TGTGCCACGGGGTCGGGTACCGGGGAGCTGTTTTTT. Translation: CATGSGTGELFF.